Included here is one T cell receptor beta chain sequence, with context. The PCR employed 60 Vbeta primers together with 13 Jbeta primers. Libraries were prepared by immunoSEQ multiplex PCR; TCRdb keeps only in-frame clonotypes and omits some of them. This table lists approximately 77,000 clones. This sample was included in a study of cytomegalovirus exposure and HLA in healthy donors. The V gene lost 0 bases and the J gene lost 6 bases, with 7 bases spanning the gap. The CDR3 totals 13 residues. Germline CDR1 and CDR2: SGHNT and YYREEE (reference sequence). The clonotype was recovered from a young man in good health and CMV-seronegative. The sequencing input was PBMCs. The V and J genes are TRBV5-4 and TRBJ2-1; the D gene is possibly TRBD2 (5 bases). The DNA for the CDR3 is TGTGCCAGCAGCTTGGGAGGGTCCAATGAGCAGTTCTTC. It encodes CASSLGGSNEQFF.